The 30 T cell receptor beta chains given below trace back to one sample, sequenced in a study of response to subunit inactivated influenza vaccine. TCRdb re-analysed the RT-PCR reads in MiXCR, keeping a single row per CDR3 protein. The sample includes approximately 500,000 distinct CDR3 sequences, 13% to 15% seen only once; the top ten take 8.5% to 14%. Specimen: PBMCs from blood, collected 11 to 12 days after vaccination. These receptor sequences come from a man aged 45-65 years who received an inactivated influenza vaccine.

This clonotype occurred a few times. The V and J genes are TRBV2 and TRBJ1-2; D remains ambiguous. In germline, CDR1 is SNHLY, CDR2 FYNNEI. The CDR3 is 11 residues long. V was shortened by 3 bases and J by 7 bases, with 6 bases between the two germline ends. CDR3 residues: CASSDSGGYTF. CDR3 nucleotides: TGTGCCAGCAGTGACAGTGGTGGCTACACCTTC.

The chain is built from TRBV29-1 and TRBJ2-1, with D maybe TRBD2 (6 bases). CDR1 SQVTM and CDR2 ANQGSEA come from the germline V gene. The V gene lost 4 bases and the J gene lost 2 bases, with 15 bases spanning the gap. The CDR3 has 15 residues. The CDR3 DNA reads TGCAGCGTTGTATCGGGACTCACCGCCTACAATGAGCAGTTCTTC. Its protein product is CSVVSGLTAYNEQFF.

This clonotype was seen once. The chain is built from TRBV4-2 and TRBJ2-7, with 14 bases lining up with TRBD2. The CDR3 extends over 17 amino acids. Germline lookup yields CDR1 LGHNA and CDR2 YNFKEQ. V shed 5 bases and J 2 bases; nucleotides not matched to a gene: 8. CDR3 amino acids: CASSSGTSGRFPYEQYF. In DNA form, the CDR3 reads TGTGCCAGCAGCTCCGGGACTAGCGGGAGATTCCCCTACGAGCAGTACTTC.

This clonotype has only a few counts. This sequence joins TRBV28 and TRBJ2-2, with TRBD2 as a possible D gene (5 bases). The germline V gene has CDR1 MDHEN and CDR2 SYDVKM. Trimming left V 2 bases short and J 7 bases short, with 17 bases between. The CDR3 has 16 amino acids. The CDR3 protein is CASSLLFSAIGGELFF. The CDR3 DNA follows: TGTGCCAGCAGTTTACTTTTTAGCGCAATTGGCGGGGAGCTGTTTTTT.

This clonotype was seen a single time. This may be a read error: a much more frequent sequence differs by one nucleotide. The V gene is TRBV27, the J gene TRBJ1-1, with D maybe TRBD1 (5 bases). This CDR3 contains 13 residues. Germline CDR1 and CDR2: MNHEY and SMNVEV (reference sequence). The CDR3 is CTSSPNRYTEAFF. Here the CDR3 DNA reads TGTACCAGCAGTCCCAACAGGTACACTGAAGCTTTCTTT.

The CDR3 is CSVGQGGTDTQYF. In nucleotides, the CDR3 is TGCAGTGTAGGGCAGGGGGGAACAGATACGCAGTATTTT. This chain connects TRBV29-1 to TRBJ2-3; D possibly corresponds to TRBD1 (7 bases). The CDR3 extends over 13 amino acids. Germline CDR1 reads SQVTM; CDR2 reads ANQGSEA.

This chain uses TRBV7-2 with TRBJ2-1; D might be TRBD1 (5 bases). Trimming cost V 3 bases and J 3 bases, with 9 bases left between them. Germline V gives CDR1 SGHTA, CDR2 FQGNSA. The CDR3 spans 14 residues. The CDR3 protein is CASSFFDSYNEQFF. For the CDR3, the DNA is TGTGCCAGCAGCTTCTTTGACAGCTACAATGAGCAGTTCTTC.

The genes are TRBV7-6 and TRBJ1-5; D call uncertain. Germline CDR1 is SGHVS and CDR2 is FNYEAQ. This CDR3 contains 15 residues. Trimming took off 1 base at V and 7 bases at J, with 14 bases between the two ends. CDR3 residues: CASSLGAFVAQPQHF. In DNA, the CDR3 is TGTGCCAGCAGCTTAGGGGCGTTTGTAGCCCAGCCCCAGCATTTT.

This chain uses TRBV6-1 with TRBJ1-5, with a possible D match to TRBD1 (5 bases). With 7 bases removed from V and 0 bases from J, the gap between germline ends came to 16 bases. The CDR3 is 16 amino acids. In germline, CDR1 is MNHNS, CDR2 SASEGT. The CDR3 loop is CASTRSGTDSNQPQHF. The CDR3 coding sequence is TGTGCCAGCACTCGATCCGGGACGGATAGCAATCAGCCCCAGCATTTT.

This clonotype was seen only a few times. V gene TRBV18 combines with J gene TRBJ2-3; a weak D match, TRBD1 (5 bases). The ends were cut back, 4 bases at V and 2 bases at J, with 13 bases in the middle. CDR1 is KGHSH, CDR2 LQKENI, per germline. The CDR3 contains 15 residues. This CDR3 reads CASSHPAGNTDTQYF. CDR3 in DNA: TGTGCCAGCTCACACCCGGCAGGGAACACAGATACGCAGTATTTT.

CDR3 protein: CASSLENYEQYF. The CDR3, as DNA: TGTGCCAGCAGTTTAGAGAACTACGAGCAGTACTTC. The rearrangement links TRBV12-3 or TRBV12-4 to TRBJ2-7; no definite D call. V was pared by 1 base and J by 3 bases, with 4 bases between. The CDR3 has 12 residues.

The rearrangement joins TRBV3-1 to TRBJ2-6, with unresolved D. The CDR3 loop spans 15 amino acids. The V end was cut by 3 bases, the J end by 3 bases, with 9 bases between. From germline, CDR1 is LGHDT and CDR2 YNNKEL (reference sequence). Written as DNA, the CDR3 is TGTGCCAGCAGCCACAAAGTTAGTGGGGCCAACGTCCTGACTTTC. This translates into CASSHKVSGANVLTF. Variable domain in full (rest from reference TRBV3-1 and TRBJ2-6): DTAVSQTPKYLVTQMGNDKSIKCEQNLGHDTMYWYKQDSKKFLKIMFSYNNKELIINETVPNRFSPKSPDKAHLNLHINSLELGDSAVYFCASSHKVSGANVLTFGAGSRLTVL.

A few counts support this clonotype. V gene TRBV5-1 combines with J gene TRBJ2-7; TRBD2 matches 7 bases. The CDR3 contains 16 residues. Germline V gene sequence: CDR1 SGHRS, CDR2 YFSETQ. Losses at the gene ends were 1 base for V and 0 bases for J; bases not matched to a gene: 7. The CDR3 DNA is TGCGCCAGCAGCTTGTGGGCTAGCGGTAGCTCCTACGAGCAGTACTTC. Translating it yields CASSLWASGSSYEQYF.

This clonotype was seen at least ten times. The V gene is TRBV6-1, the J gene TRBJ2-5; possibly TRBD2 for D (6 bases). V was clipped by 6 bases and J by 3 bases, with 8 bases between them. Germline V gene lookup returns CDR1 MNHNS and CDR2 SASEGT. The CDR3 has 12 residues. CDR3 DNA sequence: TGTGCCAGCAGGAGGAGGGAAGAGACCCAGTACTTC. It codes for CASRRREETQYF.

The chain has TRBV5-5 and TRBJ1-4; D not resolved. The CDR3 totals 12 residues. The germline V and J ends were trimmed by 3 bases and 5 bases, with 5 bases remaining between them. Germline CDR1 is SGHKS and CDR2 is YYEKEE (reference sequence). CDR3 in amino acids: CASSWANEKLFF. Here the CDR3 DNA reads TGTGCCAGCAGCTGGGCAAATGAAAAACTGTTTTTT.

The chain couples TRBV9 to TRBJ2-2; no clear D gene. Germline V gene sequence: CDR1 SGDLS, CDR2 YYNGEE. This CDR3 has 16 residues. V lost 0 bases to trimming and J lost 0 bases, with 9 bases between them. This chain's CDR3 is CASSVGAAPNTGELFF. CDR3 sequence (DNA): TGTGCCAGCAGCGTAGGTGCAGCCCCGAACACCGGGGAGCTGTTTTTT.

The chain has TRBV27 and TRBJ2-5, with a possible D match to TRBD2 (6 bases). V gave up 3 bases and J gave up 6 bases, with 14 bases separating them. Germline values: CDR1 MNHEY, CDR2 SMNVEV (reference sequence). CDR3 length: 14 amino acids. DNA of the CDR3: TGTGCCAGCAGTTTCTTGGGGGAGGTTCAGACCCAGTACTTC. Residues: CASSFLGEVQTQYF.

This clonotype was detected many times. V is TRBV7-2 and J is TRBJ1-3; D unresolved. The CDR3 is 15 residues long. Trimming took 2 bases from V and 0 from J, leaving 8 bases between them. Germline CDR1 SGHTA, CDR2 FQGNSA. The CDR3 bases are TGTGCCAGCAGCTTATCCCCAACCTCTGGAAACACCATATATTTT. Its translation: CASSLSPTSGNTIYF.

This clonotype came up a few times. V usage is TRBV5-1 and J usage is TRBJ1-3; D uncertain. This CDR3 is 15 amino acids long. The V end lost 0 bases, the J end lost 2 bases, and 9 bases lay between the germline ends. CDR1 and CDR2 from the germline V gene are SGHRS and YFSETQ. This CDR3 reads CASSLGSGTGNTIYF. DNA of the CDR3: TGCGCCAGCAGCTTGGGGTCGGGGACTGGAAACACCATATATTTT.

The V gene is TRBV11-2, the J gene TRBJ2-3; D gene ambiguous. Germline CDR1 is SGHAT and CDR2 is FQNNGV. CDR3 length equals 15 residues. The V end lost 5 bases, the J end lost 2 bases, and 14 bases lay between the germline ends. CDR3: CASSSPRRFTDTQYF. For the CDR3, the DNA is TGTGCCAGCAGCAGTCCACGACGGTTCACAGATACGCAGTATTTT. Looking up the rest from reference TRBV11-2 and TRBJ2-3 gives the full variable domain: EAGVAQSPRYKIIEKRQSVAFWCNPISGHATLYWYQQILGQGPKLLIQFQNNGVVDDSQLPKDRFSAERLKGVDSTLKIQPAKLEDSAVYLCASSSPRRFTDTQYFGPGTRLTVL.

This clonotype has a handful of counts. This chain connects TRBV5-6 to TRBJ2-1; D uncertain. The length of the CDR3 is 13 residues. V shed 0 bases and J shed 12 bases, with 13 bases lying between them. Germline CDR1 SGHDT, CDR2 YYEEEE. CDR3 bases: TGTGCCAGCAGCTTGGCCGTAGACAATCGGCAGTTCTTC. Its protein product is CASSLAVDNRQFF.

CDR3 nucleotides: TGTGCCATCAGAAGCCGGGACAGTCCGGGTGAGACCCAGTACTTC. It encodes CAIRSRDSPGETQYF. The gene calls are TRBV10-3 and TRBJ2-5; 7 positions match TRBD1. Germline trimming cut 6 bases from V and 5 bases from J; bases unmatched to any gene: 12. The CDR3 consists of 15 residues. Germline lookup yields CDR1 ENHRY and CDR2 SYGVKD.

V gene TRBV6-5 combines with J gene TRBJ2-7; D call uncertain. V was cut by 5 bases and J by 3 bases, with 17 bases left in between. Germline V gene data show CDR1 as MNHEY and CDR2 as SVGAGI. The CDR3 contains 15 residues. The CDR3 loop is CASSHELVLDYEQYF. CDR3 nucleotides: TGTGCCAGCAGTCACGAGTTGGTATTGGACTACGAGCAGTACTTC.

This clonotype has more than one count but fewer than ten. The chain links TRBV2 to TRBJ2-7, with 10 bases matching TRBD2. CDR1 is SNHLY and CDR2 is FYNNEI in the germline V gene. This CDR3 is built from 15 residues. The V and J ends lost 3 bases and 5 bases, in that order; junction bases with no gene match: 7. CDR3: CASSDPGTSVDEQYF. CDR3 nucleotide sequence: TGTGCCAGCAGTGATCCCGGGACTAGCGTCGACGAGCAGTACTTC.

This clonotype was counted a single time. V is TRBV6-1 and J is TRBJ2-5; D is unclear. Germline lookup yields CDR1 MNHNS and CDR2 SASEGT. Trimming took 6 bases from V and 0 from J, leaving 11 bases between them. The CDR3 length is 14 residues. CDR3 amino acids: CASSTTLYQETQYF. CDR3 coding DNA: TGTGCCAGCAGCACCACCTTGTACCAAGAGACCCAGTACTTC.

The chain has TRBV18 and TRBJ2-7; weak D call: TRBD1 (6 bases). CDR1 and CDR2 (germline): KGHSH, LQKENI. The length of the CDR3 is 17 residues. V was clipped by 4 bases and J by 1 base, with 20 bases between them. The CDR3 DNA is TGTGCCAGCTCACGACTCCAGACAGGACTCGCATCCTACGAGCAGTACTTC. Encoded protein: CASSRLQTGLASYEQYF. The entire variable domain, with the rest obtained from reference TRBV18 and TRBJ2-7, is as follows: NAGVMQNPRHLVRRRGQEARLRCSPMKGHSHVYWYRQLPEEGLKFMVYLQKENIIDESGMPKERFSAEFPKEGPSILRIQQVVRGDSAAYFCASSRLQTGLASYEQYFGPGTRLTVT.

The V call is TRBV6-4, the J call TRBJ1-1; D unclear. Per germline, CDR1 MRHNA and CDR2 SNTAGT. V was clipped by 3 bases and J by 1 base, with 21 bases between them. CDR3 length: 18 residues. The DNA for the CDR3 is TGTGCCAGCAGTGATGATGTAGTAGCACCTAATACGAACACTGAAGCTTTCTTT. Protein product: CASSDDVVAPNTNTEAFF.

This clonotype came up a few times. CDR3 DNA sequence: TGTGCCAGCAGCCCGAGTACCGGGACAGACTACGAGCAGTACTTC. Translated, it gives CASSPSTGTDYEQYF. The chain uses TRBV27 and TRBJ2-7; TRBD1 matches at 7 bases. The CDR3 extends over 15 amino acids. The V and J ends lost 6 bases and 3 bases, in that order; junction bases with no gene match: 11. The germline gives CDR1 MNHEY, CDR2 SMNVEV (reference sequence).

This clonotype has a count of ten or more. The CDR3 DNA reads as TGCAGTGCTAAAAAGTACGCAGACTATGGCTACACCTTC. Its protein product is CSAKKYADYGYTF. The chain couples TRBV20-1 to TRBJ1-2; no clear D. From germline, CDR1 is DFQATT and CDR2 SNEGSKA (reference sequence). The length of the CDR3 is 13 residues. V was shortened by 4 bases and J by 3 bases, with 12 bases between the two germline ends.

This clonotype has a handful of counts. CDR3: CSARPGGPYSNQPQHF. In DNA, the CDR3 is TGCAGTGCTAGACCAGGGGGACCGTATAGCAATCAGCCCCAGCATTTT. The rearrangement joins TRBV20-1 to TRBJ1-5, with TRBD1 identical over 7 bases. Per the germline V gene, CDR1 is DFQATT and CDR2 is SNEGSKA (reference sequence). J was trimmed by 0 bases and V by 2 bases; bases with no gene match: 7. This CDR3 has 16 residues.